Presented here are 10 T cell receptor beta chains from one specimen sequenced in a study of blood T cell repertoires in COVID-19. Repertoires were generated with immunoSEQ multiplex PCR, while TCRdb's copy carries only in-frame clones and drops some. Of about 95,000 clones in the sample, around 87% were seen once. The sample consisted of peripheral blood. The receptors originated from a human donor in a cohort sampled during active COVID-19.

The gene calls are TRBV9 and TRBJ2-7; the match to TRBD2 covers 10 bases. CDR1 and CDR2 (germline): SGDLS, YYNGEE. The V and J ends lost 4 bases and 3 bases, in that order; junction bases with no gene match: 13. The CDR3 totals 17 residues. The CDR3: CASSQSGGVAGFYEQYF. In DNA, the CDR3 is TGTGCCAGCAGCCAAAGCGGGGGGGTGGCCGGGTTCTACGAGCAGTACTTC.

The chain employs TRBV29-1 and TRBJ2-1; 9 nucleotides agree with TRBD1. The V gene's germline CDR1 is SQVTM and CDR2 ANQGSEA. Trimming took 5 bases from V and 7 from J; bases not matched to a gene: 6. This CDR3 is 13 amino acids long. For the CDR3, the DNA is TGCAGCGTTAGGACAGGGGCTGGGAATGAGCAGTTCTTC. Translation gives CSVRTGAGNEQFF.

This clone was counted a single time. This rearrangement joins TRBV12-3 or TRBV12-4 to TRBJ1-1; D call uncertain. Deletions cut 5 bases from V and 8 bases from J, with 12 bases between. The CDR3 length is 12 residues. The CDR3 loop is CASSPLGTEAFF. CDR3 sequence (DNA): TGTGCCAGCAGTCCACTGGGCACGGAAGCTTTCTTT.

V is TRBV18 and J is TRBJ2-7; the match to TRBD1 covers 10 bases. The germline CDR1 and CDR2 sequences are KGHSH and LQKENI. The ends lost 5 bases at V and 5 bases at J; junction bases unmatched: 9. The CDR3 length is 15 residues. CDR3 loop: CASSGGTGVKDEQYF. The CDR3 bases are TGTGCCAGCTCAGGGGGGACAGGGGTGAAGGACGAGCAGTACTTC.

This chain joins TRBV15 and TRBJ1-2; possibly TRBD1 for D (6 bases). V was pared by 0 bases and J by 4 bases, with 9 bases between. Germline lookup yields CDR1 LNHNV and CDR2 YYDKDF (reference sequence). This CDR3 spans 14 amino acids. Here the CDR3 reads CATSRDQGPYGYTF. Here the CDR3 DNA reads TGTGCCACCAGCAGAGATCAGGGGCCCTATGGCTACACCTTC.

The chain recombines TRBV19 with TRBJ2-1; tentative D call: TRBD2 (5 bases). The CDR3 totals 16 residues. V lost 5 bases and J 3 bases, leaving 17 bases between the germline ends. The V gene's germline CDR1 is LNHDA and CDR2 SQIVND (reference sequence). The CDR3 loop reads CASSFDPRRVYNEQFF. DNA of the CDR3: TGTGCCAGTAGTTTTGACCCCAGGCGGGTCTACAATGAGCAGTTCTTC.

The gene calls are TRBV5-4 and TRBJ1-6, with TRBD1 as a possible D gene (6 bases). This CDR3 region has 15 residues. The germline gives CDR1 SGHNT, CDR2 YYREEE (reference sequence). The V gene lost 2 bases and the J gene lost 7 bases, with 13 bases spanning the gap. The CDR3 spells CASSLSGAGNSPLHF. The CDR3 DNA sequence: TGTGCCAGCAGCTTATCAGGGGCCGGGAATTCACCCCTCCACTTT.

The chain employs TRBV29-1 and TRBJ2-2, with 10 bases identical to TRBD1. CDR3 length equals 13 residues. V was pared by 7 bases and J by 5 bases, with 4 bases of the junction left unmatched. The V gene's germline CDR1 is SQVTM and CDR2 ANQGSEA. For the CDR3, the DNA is TGCAGCGATCGGGACAGGGGAACCGGGGAGCTGTTTTTT. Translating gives CSDRDRGTGELFF.

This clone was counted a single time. CDR3 nucleotide sequence: TGCAGCGTGGAGTCGGCAGGGTGGATTTATGGCTACACCTTC. Amino acid sequence: CSVESAGWIYGYTF. The chain is built from TRBV29-1 and TRBJ1-2, with D possibly matching TRBD1 (5 bases). V was shortened by 6 bases and J by 5 bases, with 19 bases between the two germline ends. Germline values: CDR1 SQVTM, CDR2 ANQGSEA. This CDR3 contains 14 residues. Looking up the rest from reference TRBV29-1 and TRBJ1-2 gives the full variable domain: SAVISQKPSRDICQRGTSLTIQCQVDSQVTMMFWYRQQPGQSLTLIATANQGSEATYESGFVIDKFPISRPNLTFSTLTVSNMSPEDSSIYLCSVESAGWIYGYTFGSGTRLTVV.

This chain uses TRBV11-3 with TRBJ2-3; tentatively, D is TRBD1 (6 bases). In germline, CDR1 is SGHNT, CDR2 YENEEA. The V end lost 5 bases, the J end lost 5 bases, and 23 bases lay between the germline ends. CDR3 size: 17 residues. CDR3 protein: CASSTAKMGARVDTQYF. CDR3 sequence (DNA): TGTGCCAGCAGCACGGCCAAAATGGGGGCGCGGGTAGATACGCAGTATTTT.